The clone carrying this T cell receptor beta chain was picked up many times. Its target is not known. In TCRdb, the RT-PCR reads were re-called with MiXCR into one record per CDR3 protein. This table has approximately 500,000 distinct CDR3 sequences, 11% to 15% appearing once. The sample originates from a study of response to subunit inactivated influenza vaccine. Study-wide points: There was a suggestion from the authors that each seasonal influenza vaccination recruits few new T cells.

The CDR3 extends over 14 amino acids. Per germline, CDR1 SQVTM and CDR2 ANQGSEA. Trimming took off 7 bases at V and 3 bases at J, with 16 bases between the two ends. The starting material was PBMCs from blood, obtained about 11 days after vaccination. The V call is TRBV29-1, the J call TRBJ2-1; D remains unclear. The TCR comes from a man aged 50 to 59 who received an inactivated influenza vaccine. The CDR3 sequence is CSGQFADLYNEQFF. Written as DNA, the CDR3 is TGCAGCGGCCAGTTCGCGGACCTCTACAATGAGCAGTTCTTC.